The rows below give T cell receptor beta chains drawn from one sample of a study of T cell responses to AZD1222 COVID-19 vaccine. This table comes from immunoSEQ multiplex PCR, and its TCRdb copy is limited to in-frame clones, with some not included. The repertoire has over 130,000 clones, more than 85% of them found once; the top ten carry approximately 3.5%. Sequencing used peripheral blood, obtained 28 days after the second AZD1222 dose. The receptors originated from an adult who received the AZD1222 COVID-19 vaccine. Each CDR3 is given with its conserved first and last residue. A D gene is named only where the DNA matches it firmly. Clone size, where shown, is once, few, many, or a class for clones that have expanded.

d_gene	v_gene	abundance	j_gene	CDR3nt	CDR3aa
TRBD1	TRBV7-9	.	TRBJ1-2	TGTGCCAGCAGCCCCCCGGGACAGGGAGAGAAGGGCTACACCTTC	CASSPPGQGEKGYTF
TRBD2	TRBV7-3	.	TRBJ2-1	TGTGCCAGCAGTCCAACTGGACTAGCGGGAGTAAATGAGCAGTTCTTC	CASSPTGLAGVNEQFF
.	TRBV2	.	TRBJ1-1	TGTGCCAGCAGTGATTTGGGGGGTTGGATGAACACTGAAGCTTTCTTT	CASSDLGGWMNTEAFF
.	TRBV18	once	TRBJ1-6	TGTGCCAGCTCACCACGAAGGGTTGGGAATTCACCCCTCCACTTT	CASSPRRVGNSPLHF
.	TRBV6-2/TRBV6-3	once	TRBJ1-6	TGTGCCAGCAGACCTCGGACAGTCCAACTCTCCTATAATTCACCCCTCCACTTT	CASRPRTVQLSYNSPLHF
.	TRBV5-4	once	TRBJ1-3	TGTGCCAGCAGCCTGGGCCCTGGGGGTCCCAACGGAAACACCATATATTTT	CASSLGPGGPNGNTIYF
TRBD2	TRBV18	once	TRBJ2-7	TGTGCCAGCTCACCAAACGGACTAGCGGGAGGCTACGAGCAGTACTTC	CASSPNGLAGGYEQYF
TRBD1	TRBV6-5	.	TRBJ2-1	TGTGCCAGCAGTTACAACAGGGGCACCTACAATGAGCAGTTCTTC	CASSYNRGTYNEQFF
TRBD1	TRBV18	.	TRBJ2-7	TGTGCCAGCTCACCACCGGGACAGGGCTTCGAGCAGTACTTC	CASSPPGQGFEQYF
.	TRBV10-2	once	TRBJ1-6	TGCGCCAGCAGTCCCGTTCTCACCGGGAATTCACCCCTCCACTTT	CASSPVLTGNSPLHF
TRBD2	TRBV7-2	.	TRBJ2-3	TGTGCCAGCAGCTCGGGACTAGCCACAGATACGCAGTATTTT	CASSSGLATDTQYF
.	TRBV7-8	.	TRBJ1-1	TGTGCCAGCAGTTTGACCCTGAACACTGAAGCTTTCTTT	CASSLTLNTEAFF
.	TRBV28	.	TRBJ2-7	TGTGCCACTAGCCCGACTTCCCTCTACGAGCAGTACTTC	CATSPTSLYEQYF
.	TRBV7-2	once	TRBJ1-4	TGTGCCAGCAGCTTAGTGCTCATCGGCTTAGGGGCTAATGAAAAACTGTTTTTT	CASSLVLIGLGANEKLFF
TRBD1	TRBV6-2/TRBV6-3	.	TRBJ2-7	TGTGCCAGCAGTCAACAGGGGTACGAGCAGTACTTC	CASSQQGYEQYF
TRBD2	TRBV11-3	once	TRBJ2-5	TGTGCCAGCTCGCTAGCGGAGACGCGGGAGACCCAGTACTTC	CASSLAETRETQYF
.	TRBV28	.	TRBJ2-1	TGTGCCAGCAGCCCCCTGCAGGTGTACAATGAGCAGTTCTTC	CASSPLQVYNEQFF
.	TRBV11-2	.	TRBJ2-1	TGTGCCAGCAGCTTAGTACTCGCGGAGATGTACAATGAGCAGTTCTTC	CASSLVLAEMYNEQFF
TRBD1	TRBV10-3	.	TRBJ1-5	TGTGCCATCAGTGAGGACGGACAGGAAGGTCAGCCCCAGCATTTT	CAISEDGQEGQPQHF
TRBD1	TRBV7-8	.	TRBJ2-5	TGTGCCAGCTCCTCACGGGACAGACAAGAGACCCAGTACTTC	CASSSRDRQETQYF
TRBD1	TRBV6-1	.	TRBJ1-5	TGTGCCAGCACTGAATCCAGGGGGGCTCAGCCCCAGCATTTT	CASTESRGAQPQHF
TRBD2	TRBV19	.	TRBJ2-5	TGTGCCAGTAGTATAACCCCCCTAAGCGGGAGGGCACAAGAGACCCAGTACTTC	CASSITPLSGRAQETQYF
.	TRBV9	.	TRBJ1-5	TGTGCCAGCAGCGATGAGGGGACCAATCAGCCCCAGCATTTT	CASSDEGTNQPQHF
.	TRBV10-1	.	TRBJ2-3	TGCGCCAGCAGTGGCAACACAGATACGCAGTATTTT	CASSGNTDTQYF
.	TRBV19	once	TRBJ2-5	TGTGCCAGTAGTGCCACGGGGACCGTCGAGACCCAGTACTTC	CASSATGTVETQYF
.	TRBV5-4	once	TRBJ2-7	TGTGCCAGCAGCTCGGGGCAGGGCACCTACGAGCAGTACTTC	CASSSGQGTYEQYF
TRBD1	TRBV5-1	few	TRBJ2-3	TGCGCCAGCAGCATTGGACAGGGCCCAGATACGCAGTATTTT	CASSIGQGPDTQYF
TRBD2	TRBV3-1/TRBV3-2	.	TRBJ2-1	TGTGCCAGCAGCCAAGGTAACCTAGCGGCCTACTACAATGAGCAGTTCTTC	CASSQGNLAAYYNEQFF
.	TRBV11-2	.	TRBJ2-2	TGTGCCAGCAGCTTAGGGGGGGCTAGCACGAACACCGGGGAGCTGTTTTTT	CASSLGGASTNTGELFF
.	TRBV24-1	.	TRBJ2-4	TGTGCCACCAGTGAGACTCGCCGGGACGGCAAGAGGGGCATTCAGTACTTC	CATSETRRDGKRGIQYF
.	TRBV11-3	once	TRBJ2-5	TGTGCCAGCAGCATTCGGACTTGGGGGAAGACCCAGTACTTC	CASSIRTWGKTQYF
.	TRBV5-3	.	TRBJ1-4	TGTGCCAGAAGCGCTGGACCCTTGTGCGGGACTAATGAAAAACTGTTTTTT	CARSAGPLCGTNEKLFF
TRBD2	TRBV27	.	TRBJ2-1	TGTGCCAGCAGTCCGGGACTAGCGGGAACTGGAAATGAGCAGTTCTTC	CASSPGLAGTGNEQFF
.	TRBV7-3	.	TRBJ2-1	TGTGCCAGCAGCTCTCGTGGCGGGGCGTCCTACAATGAGCAGTTCTTC	CASSSRGGASYNEQFF
.	TRBV5-6	.	TRBJ1-2	TGTGCCAGCAGCTTGAGCGGGTACAGGGACTATGGCTACACCTTC	CASSLSGYRDYGYTF
TRBD2	TRBV4-2	.	TRBJ2-1	TGTGCCAGCAGCCAAGATTTTAGCGGGAGGCCCTACAATGAGCAGTTCTTC	CASSQDFSGRPYNEQFF
TRBD1	TRBV13	.	TRBJ2-3	TGTGCCAGCAGCTTAGAATGGGACAGGGGGCGTGCAGATACGCAGTATTTT	CASSLEWDRGRADTQYF
TRBD2	TRBV28	.	TRBJ2-7	TGTGCCAGCACTTCTAGGAGGACTAGCGGAGTTCGGTACGAGCAGTACTTC	CASTSRRTSGVRYEQYF
TRBD1	TRBV14	.	TRBJ1-6	TGTGCCAGCAGCCAAGGTCGGACAGGGATCTCCTATAATTCACCCCTCCACTTT	CASSQGRTGISYNSPLHF
.	TRBV19	.	TRBJ1-5	TGTGCCAGTAGTATATCAGGCCAGGGCACCCCGAATCAGCCCCAGCATTTT	CASSISGQGTPNQPQHF
TRBD1	TRBV6-1	.	TRBJ1-3	TGTGCCAGCAGTGACAATACAGGGGCTGGAAACACCATATATTTT	CASSDNTGAGNTIYF
.	TRBV10-1	once	TRBJ2-1	TGCGCCAGCAGTGAGTCGTGGCAGCGCGGATACAATGAGCAGTTCTTC	CASSESWQRGYNEQFF
.	TRBV28	.	TRBJ2-2	TGTGCCAGCAGGTTGCGTAGTAGCGCCGGGGAGCTGTTTTTT	CASRLRSSAGELFF
.	TRBV3-1/TRBV3-2	.	TRBJ2-1	TGTGCCAGCAGCCAAGATCTGGGAGGTGTCAATGAGCAGTTCTTC	CASSQDLGGVNEQFF
.	TRBV7-8	.	TRBJ1-1	TGTGCCAGCAGCTTAGCGAGGGCAGGGGACACTGAAGCTTTCTTT	CASSLARAGDTEAFF
TRBD1	TRBV7-9	.	TRBJ1-2	TGTGCCAGCAGCCTTATAGGGACAGGGAGTGGGGACACCTTC	CASSLIGTGSGDTF
TRBD1	TRBV4-2	.	TRBJ2-7	TGTGCCAGCAGCCAAGATAGGGACAGGGGGTACGAGCAGTACTTC	CASSQDRDRGYEQYF
.	TRBV14	.	TRBJ2-2	TGTGCCAGCAGCCAAGCCGGGACTCGACCTACCGGGGAGCTGTTTTTT	CASSQAGTRPTGELFF